This TCR beta chain was sequenced for a study of blood T cell repertoires in COVID-19. Across the study: Sources were T cells, B-cell-depleted T cells, or PBMCs; the material itself was cDNA or gDNA.

Repertoires were generated with immunoSEQ multiplex PCR, while TCRdb's copy carries only in-frame clones and drops some. The table has 100,000 to 150,000 clones, approximately 88% seen once. This CDR3 has 14 amino acids. The V end was cut by 5 bases, the J end by 5 bases, with 13 bases between. The V gene's germline CDR1 is SGHAT and CDR2 FQNNGV. This TCR was sampled from a woman of 80 years or more with acute or convalescent COVID-19. The chain couples TRBV11-2 to TRBJ1-3; D is unresolved. The sample consisted of peripheral blood. The CDR3 sequence: CASSPSGGRNTIYF. CDR3 bases: TGTGCCAGCAGCCCCTCAGGAGGACGAAACACCATATATTTT.